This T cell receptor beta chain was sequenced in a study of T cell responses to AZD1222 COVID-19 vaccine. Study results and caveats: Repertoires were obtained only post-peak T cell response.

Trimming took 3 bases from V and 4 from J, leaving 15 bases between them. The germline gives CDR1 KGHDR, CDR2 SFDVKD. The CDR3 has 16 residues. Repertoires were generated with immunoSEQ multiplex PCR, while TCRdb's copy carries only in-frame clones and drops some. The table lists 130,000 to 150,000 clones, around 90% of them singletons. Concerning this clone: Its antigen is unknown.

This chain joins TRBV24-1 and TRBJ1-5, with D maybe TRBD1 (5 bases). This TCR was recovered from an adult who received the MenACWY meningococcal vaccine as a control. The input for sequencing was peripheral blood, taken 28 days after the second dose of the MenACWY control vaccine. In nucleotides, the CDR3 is TGTGCCACCAGTGATACCCAGGGAGGAAGGAATCAGCCCCAGCATTTT. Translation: CATSDTQGGRNQPQHF.